This T cell receptor beta chain was captured in a study of graft-versus-host responses after intestinal transplantation. Whole-study results and caveats: Ileal or blood samples showed some GvH clones first, and such clones were also found in recipient marrow.

In germline, CDR1 is SGHTA, CDR2 FQGTGA. This CDR3 spans 16 amino acids. V was trimmed by 2 bases and J by 2 bases, leaving 12 bases between them. As to this clone: Its specificity is unknown.

Method: immunoSEQ multiplex PCR; TCRdb's copy keeps in-frame clones and lacks some. The sample lists some 130,000 clones, approximately 96% occurring once. The specimen comprised unstimulated CD8+ T cells sorted from spleen or lymph node cells, sampled before intestinal transplant. This receptor was taken from a human donor who received an intestinal transplant. The chain has TRBV7-3 and TRBJ2-2; D tentatively fits TRBD1 or TRBD2 (6 bases each). The CDR3 loop reads CASSLGGGANTGELFF. The CDR3 bases are TGTGCCAGCAGCTTAGGGGGCGGGGCCAACACCGGGGAGCTGTTTTTT.